The 6 T cell receptor beta chains reported below all come from one sample, sequenced in a study of T cells in Graves' hyperthyroidism and ophthalmopathy. Amplification targeted TCR beta CDR3 regions from RNA transcripts. The HTBI primer set was used in a first-round RT-PCR of the TCR CDR3. TCRdb processed the multiplex PCR reads anew with MiXCR; each CDR3 protein has one entry. The sample carries roughly 170,000 distinct CDR3 sequences, about 18% recorded once. The specimen sequenced was blood. These receptors were taken from a woman aged 45 to 65 with Graves' hyperthyroidism.

Many counts were recorded for this clonotype. The V and J genes are TRBV27 and TRBJ1-5; 7 positions match TRBD1. The junction had 15 bases not matched to a gene; V was cut back by 4 bases and J by 6 bases. The CDR3 is 17 residues long. Germline V lookup: CDR1 MNHEY, CDR2 SMNVEV (reference sequence). The CDR3 sequence: CASSSGLRTGGGQPQHF. CDR3 bases: TGTGCCAGCAGTTCGGGCCTTAGGACAGGCGGCGGTCAGCCCCAGCATTTT.

The chain combines TRBV5-1 with TRBJ2-7; 12 nucleotides match TRBD2. The germline V gene encodes CDR1 SGHRS and CDR2 YFSETQ. V was clipped by 0 bases and J by 3 bases; unmatched bases: 13. The CDR3 runs 19 residues. The DNA of the CDR3 is TGCGCCAGCAGCTTGGCATCTAGCGGGAGGGCCCTCATAGGCTACGAGCAGTACTTC. Translation gives CASSLASSGRALIGYEQYF.

There are many counts of this clonotype. V usage is TRBV20-1 and J usage is TRBJ2-5; no clear D gene. CDR1 is DFQATT and CDR2 is SNEGSKA in the germline V gene (reference sequence). CDR3 length: 12 amino acids. V lost 3 bases and J lost 3, with 8 bases in between. The CDR3 reads CSARIGKETQYF. In DNA, the CDR3 is TGCAGTGCTAGGATAGGGAAAGAGACCCAGTACTTC.

The rearrangement joins TRBV2 to TRBJ2-5; 7 bases align to TRBD2. Germline lookup yields CDR1 SNHLY and CDR2 FYNNEI. The ends lost 6 bases at V and 2 bases at J; junction bases unmatched: 15. The CDR3 loop spans 17 amino acids. This chain's CDR3 is CASRGLFGLAVQETQYF. DNA of the CDR3: TGTGCCAGCAGGGGACTCTTTGGGCTAGCGGTGCAAGAGACCCAGTACTTC.

This clonotype was found many times. The chain couples TRBV3-1 to TRBJ2-1; D may correspond to TRBD1 or TRBD2 (5 bases each). The germline V and J ends were trimmed by 2 bases and 9 bases, with 11 bases remaining between them. The germline V gene encodes CDR1 LGHDT and CDR2 YNNKEL (reference sequence). The CDR3 is 13 residues long. CDR3 in DNA: TGTGCCAGCAGCCAATCGTGGGGGAGTGAGCAGTTCTTC. Residues: CASSQSWGSEQFF.

With respect to this clonotype: This CDR3 is missing its conserved last phenylalanine or tryptophan, likely due to a read error. The genes are TRBV7-8 and TRBJ2-5; tentative D call: TRBD2 (6 bases). This CDR3 region has 15 residues. Trimming took off 5 bases at V and 4 bases at J, with 17 bases between the two ends. Germline V CDR1 and CDR2: SGHVS, FQNEAQ. The CDR3 DNA sequence: TGTGCCAGCAGCCCACCCTACGGGGGAGCAGAGACCCAGTACTCC. Encoded protein: CASSPPYGGAETQYS.